A single sample gave rise to the 3 T cell receptor beta chains below, sequenced in a study of T cell changes during pregnancy in multiple sclerosis. Sequenced by immunoSEQ multiplex PCR; TCRdb stores in-frame clones only, minus some. The table lists approximately 79,000 clones, around 95% of them singletons. The sequenced sample was peripheral blood, obtained in the second trimester of pregnancy. All receptors derive from a female donor in good health, enrolled as a control in a pregnancy study.

The chain uses TRBV7-9 and TRBJ1-2, with 7 nucleotides matching TRBD1. Germline CDR1 is SEHNR and CDR2 is FQNEAQ (reference sequence). With V trimmed by 8 bases and J by 0 bases, 9 bases remained unmatched. CDR3 length: 15 residues. CDR3 bases: TGTGCCAGCGAGGGGGCGACGGAGGCTAACTATGGCTACACCTTC. Its protein is CASEGATEANYGYTF.

The rearrangement joins TRBV19 to TRBJ1-2, with D possibly matching TRBD1 (5 bases). This CDR3 contains 13 residues. V dropped 7 bases and J dropped 5 bases, with 14 bases sitting between them. Germline values: CDR1 LNHDA, CDR2 SQIVND (reference sequence). The CDR3 spells CASNQGLEYGYTF. The CDR3 DNA sequence: TGTGCCAGTAATCAGGGTTTGGAGTATGGCTACACCTTC.

J is TRBJ1-1 and V is TRBV15, with no clear D. Trimming removed 3 bases from V and 2 bases from J, with 13 bases in between. CDR3 size: 15 residues. Germline assignment: CDR1 LNHNV and CDR2 YYDKDF (reference sequence). CDR3 bases: TGTGCCACCAGCAGGCACAGCCAAGAAAACACTGAAGCTTTCTTT. Protein: CATSRHSQENTEAFF.